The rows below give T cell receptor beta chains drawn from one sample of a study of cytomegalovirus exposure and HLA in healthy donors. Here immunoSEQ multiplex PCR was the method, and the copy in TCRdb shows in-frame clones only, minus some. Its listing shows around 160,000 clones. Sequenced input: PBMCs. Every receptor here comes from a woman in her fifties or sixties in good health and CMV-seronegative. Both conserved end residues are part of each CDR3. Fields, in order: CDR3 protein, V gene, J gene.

CASSPQGAGSNQPQHF,TRBV18,TRBJ1-5
CASSLSGVGHDTGELFF,TRBV5-1,TRBJ2-2
CASSPGRDRGHSNEKLFF,TRBV7-8,TRBJ1-4
CASSAGDRNTEAFF,TRBV5-1,TRBJ1-1
CASSLDRDSNQPQHF,TRBV6-5,TRBJ1-5
CASSLDREWPQHF,TRBV5-1,TRBJ1-5
CASSIGTGGNEQYF,TRBV5-1,TRBJ2-7
CASSSFQETQYF,TRBV13,TRBJ2-5
CASSLGTGDEQYF,TRBV28,TRBJ2-7
CASRLSTGFAFF,TRBV28,TRBJ1-1
CASRGQNTEAFF,TRBV4-1,TRBJ1-1
CASSQGQGAYEQYF,TRBV4-2,TRBJ2-7
CASSTEQGAINEQFF,TRBV6-1,TRBJ2-1
CASSFSGNTEAFF,TRBV7-3,TRBJ1-1
CAWSSVNTEAFF,TRBV30,TRBJ1-1
CASSQGPDIKAFF,TRBV4-1,TRBJ1-1
CASSLVGEGEAFF,TRBV5-1,TRBJ1-1
CAWTAGRGHEQYF,TRBV30,TRBJ2-7
CASSQATGQDYGYTF,TRBV4-2,TRBJ1-2
CSERGGETQYF,TRBV20-1,TRBJ2-5
CAWRQRNTEAFF,TRBV30,TRBJ1-1
CASRLSRIDRGTEAFF,TRBV7-8,TRBJ1-1
CASRRGGTPYNEQFF,TRBV7-2,TRBJ2-1
CASSQSPTAPYNEQFF,TRBV4-1,TRBJ2-1
CSVAWTVTNEKLFF,TRBV29-1,TRBJ1-4
CASSVGRGNYGYTF,TRBV25-1,TRBJ1-2
CASSGQGNEQYF,TRBV25-1,TRBJ2-7
CASSLIGADGLQNTDTQYF,TRBV5-1,TRBJ2-3
CASLVGGGNTEAFF,TRBV19,TRBJ1-1
CASSLLGSGRPQETQYF,TRBV23-1,TRBJ2-5
CASSYPGQGNTEAFF,TRBV28,TRBJ1-1
CASSFGQDNQPQHF,TRBV7-2,TRBJ1-5
CASSLGPGVETQYF,TRBV5-1,TRBJ2-5
CAWSQGPYEQYF,TRBV30,TRBJ2-7
CASSISSGNNFF,TRBV19,TRBJ2-1
CASAFGLAAQETQYF,TRBV5-1,TRBJ2-5
CASSLAGRTEAFF,TRBV7-9,TRBJ1-1
CASSSRDTSYEQYF,TRBV6-6,TRBJ2-7
CASSVSKGGGNYNEQFF,TRBV9,TRBJ2-1
CASSVQGGGTHGELFF,TRBV6-1,TRBJ2-2
CASSSGTGDGEQYF,TRBV5-1,TRBJ2-7
CASSSYRLRGGNEQFF,TRBV28,TRBJ2-1
CASSWEGGNSPLHF,TRBV9,TRBJ1-6
CASSIPPSGNTIYF,TRBV28,TRBJ1-3
CASMGRAGEQYF,TRBV28,TRBJ2-7
CASSQVDRGPSPLHF,TRBV4-1,TRBJ1-6
CASSLDRGSYEQYF,TRBV9,TRBJ2-7
CAWESPDRVKEKLFF,TRBV30,TRBJ1-4
CASRLRTGSHEQYF,TRBV19,TRBJ2-7
CAWTHGRLLAGGGTDTQYF,TRBV30,TRBJ2-3
CASSSQGYGYTF,TRBV25-1,TRBJ1-2
CASSRQGGQFF,TRBV7-8,TRBJ2-1